These T cell receptor beta chains were read from a single sample in a study of T cell repertoires in cytomegalovirus infection. Using its own MiXCR run on the reads, TCRdb lists one record per CDR3 protein. The table has about 440,000 distinct CDR3 sequences, roughly 31% seen once. Sequencing input: PBMCs. The receptors derive from a human donor in good health (CMV status not recorded). Some clones in this sample may be carry-over from other donors' samples. Each CDR3 is given with its conserved first and last residue. D genes are given only for firm matches. Expanded clones are given a class, and other clones once, few, many or no size at all.

TRBV5-3,NA,TRBJ2-7,TRBD1,CARSLETGGQSSEQYF,TGTGCCAGAAGCTTGGAAACAGGGGGCCAGTCGAGCGAGCAGTACTTC
TRBV6-1,many,TRBJ2-7,NA,CATDQGLHHEQYF,TGTGCCACCGACCAGGGTTTGCATCACGAGCAGTACTTC
TRBV4-2,NA,TRBJ2-1,NA,CASSQGPGRYEQFF,TGTGCCAGCAGCCAAGGACCCGGGCGTTATGAGCAGTTCTTC
TRBV10-2,few,TRBJ2-1,TRBD2,CASSEGLAGYVDEQFF,TGCGCCAGCAGTGAAGGCCTAGCGGGTTACGTGGATGAGCAGTTCTTC
TRBV4-3,NA,TRBJ2-1,NA,CASSLTLAISSYNEQFF,TGCGCCAGCAGCCTAACCCTAGCGATTAGCTCCTACAATGAGCAGTTCTTC
TRBV7-2,NA,TRBJ1-1,TRBD1,CASSTQGALNTEAFF,TGTGCCAGCAGCACACAGGGGGCCTTGAACACTGAAGCTTTCTTT
TRBV18,NA,TRBJ1-1,NA,CASSPLHCPGSDTEAFF,TGTGCCAGCTCACCCCTACACTGCCCGGGTTCTGACACTGAAGCTTTCTTT
TRBV6-6,NA,TRBJ1-1,NA,CASSYSREGEAFF,TGTGCCAGCAGTTACTCGCGGGAGGGCGAAGCTTTCTTT
TRBV6-8,NA,TRBJ1-6,NA,CASSYLGNSPLHF,TGTGCCAGCAGTTACTTGGGTAATTCACCCCTCCACTTT
TRBV12-5,few,TRBJ1-1,NA,CASGPGPYEAFF,TGTGCTAGTGGTCCCGGACCCTATGAAGCTTTCTTT
TRBV7-8,many,TRBJ1-2,TRBD1,CASSSPTPTGNGYTF,TGTGCCAGCAGCTCCCCAACCCCGACAGGGAATGGCTACACCTTC
TRBV3-1,NA,TRBJ1-2,NA,CASSQVGGMRGYTF,TGTGCCAGCAGCCAAGTAGGCGGCATGCGAGGCTACACCTTC
TRBV7-6,few,TRBJ2-5,TRBD1,CASSFSDRVETQYF,TGTGCCAGCAGCTTCTCGGACAGGGTCGAGACCCAGTACTTC
TRBV11-1,many,TRBJ2-5,NA,CASSPSAQTQYF,TGTGCCAGCAGCCCCTCGGCCCAGACCCAGTACTTC
TRBV4-3,few,TRBJ2-1,NA,CASSAQGYNEQFF,TGCGCCAGCAGCGCCCAGGGATACAATGAGCAGTTCTTC
TRBV7-9,many,TRBJ1-6,NA,CASSLVGRDKNSPLHF,TGTGCCAGCAGCTTAGTCGGGAGGGATAAAAATTCACCCCTCCACTTT
TRBV5-1,NA,TRBJ2-1,NA,CASSGGSGSSYNEQFF,TGCGCCAGCAGCGGTGGTTCCGGAAGCTCCTACAATGAGCAGTTCTTC
TRBV2,few,TRBJ1-4,NA,CASSHALKGEKLFF,TGTGCCAGCAGTCACGCCTTGAAAGGGGAAAAACTGTTTTTT
TRBV7-6,NA,TRBJ2-3,TRBD1,CASSLRQGPVTDTQYF,TGTGCCAGCAGCCTCCGACAGGGACCTGTCACAGATACGCAGTATTTT
TRBV11-2,NA,TRBJ2-7,NA,CASSLDSGGGSYEQYF,TGTGCCAGCAGCTTAGATTCCGGTGGAGGTTCCTACGAGCAGTACTTC
TRBV7-8,many,TRBJ1-2,TRBD1,CASSSPGQGNGYTF,TGTGCCAGCAGCTCCCCGGGACAGGGTAATGGCTACACCTTC
TRBV4-2,NA,TRBJ1-1,NA,CASSHRKEGTEAFF,TGTGCCAGCAGCCACCGCAAGGAGGGGACCGAAGCTTTCTTT
TRBV7-2,many,TRBJ1-1,NA,CASSLAPSVNTEAFF,TGTGCCAGCAGCTTAGCCCCCTCGGTGAACACTGAAGCTTTCTTT
TRBV10-3,NA,TRBJ1-1,NA,CAIRPELNTEAFF,TGTGCCATCAGACCCGAGTTGAACACTGAAGCTTTCTTT
TRBV19,NA,TRBJ1-5,TRBD1,CASSMSRDSSSNQPQHF,TGTGCCAGTAGTATGTCAAGGGACAGCAGCTCCAATCAGCCCCAGCATTTT
TRBV5-1,NA,TRBJ1-4,NA,CASSFGPRNEKLFF,TGCGCCAGCAGCTTCGGCCCAAGGAATGAAAAACTGTTTTTT
TRBV7-8,few,TRBJ2-3,TRBD2,CASSSTSGTSGGVGDTQYF,TGTGCCAGCAGCTCCACCTCCGGGACTAGCGGGGGGGTGGGAGATACGCAGTATTTT
TRBV6-5,NA,TRBJ2-5,NA,CASSYRASVETQYF,TGTGCCAGCAGTTACAGGGCTAGCGTAGAGACCCAGTACTTC
TRBV4-1,NA,TRBJ1-1,NA,CASSQDRESEAFF,TGCGCCAGCAGCCAAGACAGAGAGAGTGAAGCTTTCTTT
TRBV7-9,once,TRBJ2-7,TRBD1,CASSLADRVDEQYF,TGTGCCAGCAGCTTAGCGGACAGGGTAGACGAGCAGTACTTC
TRBV24-1,few,TRBJ2-3,NA,CATSPVYPDTQYF,TGTGCCACCAGCCCGGTTTACCCAGATACGCAGTATTTT
TRBV7-2,many,TRBJ2-7,TRBD1,CASKPQGATYEQYF,TGTGCCAGCAAGCCACAGGGGGCGACCTACGAGCAGTACTTC
TRBV7-2,many,TRBJ2-7,NA,CASSQGGSQYF,TGTGCCAGCAGCCAGGGTGGCTCTCAGTACTTC
TRBV12-3/TRBV12-4,few,TRBJ2-4,NA,CASSFIGEGGNQYF,TGTGCCAGCAGTTTCATAGGAGAGGGGGGGAATCAGTACTTC
TRBV7-2,NA,TRBJ2-5,TRBD1,CASSRPPGTGSGTQYF,TGTGCCAGCAGCCGCCCCCCCGGGACAGGGAGTGGGACCCAGTACTTC
TRBV20-1,NA,TRBJ1-6,NA,CSAHWTGSSYNSSLHF,TGCAGTGCGCACTGGACGGGGAGCTCCTATAATTCATCCCTCCACTTT
TRBV14,few,TRBJ2-2,NA,CASSPRQDAGELFF,TGTGCCAGCAGCCCCCGACAGGATGCCGGGGAGCTGTTTTTT
TRBV7-2,few,TRBJ2-5,NA,CDSSLYGGLEETQYF,TGTGACAGCAGCTTATATGGAGGGTTGGAAGAGACCCAGTACTTC
TRBV6-1,few,TRBJ2-5,NA,CASSVRLLETQYF,TGTGCCAGCAGTGTACGCTTGTTGGAGACCCAGTACTTC
TRBV29-1,NA,TRBJ1-5,TRBD1,CSVETGVGQPQHF,TGCAGCGTTGAGACAGGGGTAGGGCAGCCCCAGCATTTT
TRBV28,NA,TRBJ2-5,NA,CASSFSPAGGGWETQYF,TGTGCCAGCAGTTTCTCTCCGGCCGGGGGCGGATGGGAGACCCAGTACTTC